The sequence of this T cell receptor beta chain was determined in a study of T cells in women clearing cervical HPV infection. At the level of the study: Controls gave blood once infection was undetectable; cases at lesion identification.

Sequencing used immunoSEQ multiplex PCR; TCRdb keeps in-frame clones, though not all of them. Reported are roughly 42,000 clones; the ten largest clones contain 4.5% to 5.5%. The V segment lost 4 bases and the J segment 6 bases; nucleotides outside the gene matches: 7. CDR1 and CDR2 (germline): SGHRS, YFSETQ. This CDR3 region has 14 residues. Study results and caveats: Cases carried less TRBV6-7 than controls: 0.11% versus 0.16%. CIN3+ cases had significantly higher TCR repertoire richness than controls, but evenness did not differ.

About this clone: Its specificity is not known. Read data end 3 residues before the CDR3 end; the end is taken from the germline J gene.

The specimen sequenced was blood buffy coat. The V and J genes are TRBV5-1 and TRBJ1-2, with 9 bases lining up with TRBD1. The source is a woman aged 18-70 years with a cervical HPV16 infection that either progressed to CIN3+ or cleared (not recorded which). CDR3 DNA (partial): TGCGCCAGCAGCCCGGACAGGGGAGCGGATGGC. It is translated as CASSPDRGADG. In full, the CDR3 is CASSPDRGADGYTF.